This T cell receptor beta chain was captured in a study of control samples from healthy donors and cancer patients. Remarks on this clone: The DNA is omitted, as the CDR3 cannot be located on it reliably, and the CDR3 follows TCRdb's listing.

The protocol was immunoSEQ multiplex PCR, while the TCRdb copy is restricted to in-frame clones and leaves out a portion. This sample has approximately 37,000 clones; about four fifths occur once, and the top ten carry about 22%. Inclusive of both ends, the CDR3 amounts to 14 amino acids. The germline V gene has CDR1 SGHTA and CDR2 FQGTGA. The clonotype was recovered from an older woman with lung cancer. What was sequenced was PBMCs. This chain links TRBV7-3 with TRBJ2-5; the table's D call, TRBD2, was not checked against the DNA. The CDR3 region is CASSLVASGSSEYF.